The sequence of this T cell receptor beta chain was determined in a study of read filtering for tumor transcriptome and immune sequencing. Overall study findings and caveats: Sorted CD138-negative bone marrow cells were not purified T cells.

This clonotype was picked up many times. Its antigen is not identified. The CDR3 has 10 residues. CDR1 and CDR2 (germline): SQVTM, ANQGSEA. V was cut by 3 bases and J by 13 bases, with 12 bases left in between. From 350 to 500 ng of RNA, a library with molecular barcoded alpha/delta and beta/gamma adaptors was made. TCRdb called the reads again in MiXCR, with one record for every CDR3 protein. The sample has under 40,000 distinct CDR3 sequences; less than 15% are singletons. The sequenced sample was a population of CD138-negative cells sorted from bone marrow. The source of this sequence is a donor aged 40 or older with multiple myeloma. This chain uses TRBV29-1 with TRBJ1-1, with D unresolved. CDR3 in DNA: TGCAGCGTTGATACGGACCTCGTTTTCTTT. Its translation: CSVDTDLVFF.